This T cell receptor (beta chain) was recorded in a study of T cells in Graves' hyperthyroidism and ophthalmopathy. Study-level findings and limits: Ophthalmopathy was identified by the model a median approximately 6.4 months ahead of onset. Blood samples included most of the expanded thyroid clonotypes exceeding 0.001.

Amplification of TCR beta CDR3 regions was performed using RNA transcripts as template. Initially, a first-round RT-PCR of the TCR CDR3 employed the HTBI primer set. TCRdb ran MiXCR on the multiplex PCR reads and lists one entry per CDR3 protein. The sample consists of about 330,000 distinct CDR3 sequences, about an eighth of them appearing once. A few counts support this clonotype. Antigen specificity is unknown. V was clipped by 0 bases and J by 4 bases; unmatched bases: 8. Germline lookup yields CDR1 KGHSH and CDR2 LQKENI. The CDR3 is 17 residues long. Ophthalmopathy patients showed a Clinical Activity Score of at least 3, NOSPECS grade of at least 4 and duration under 3 months.

Sequencing was performed on blood. The chain joins TRBV18 to TRBJ2-3; 9 bases are shared with TRBD2. This receptor was identified in a woman in her forties with Graves' ophthalmopathy. CDR3 nucleotide sequence: TGTGCCAGCTCACCACCCTGGACTAGCGAGGTTTCAGATACGCAGTATTTT. This gives the protein CASSPPWTSEVSDTQYF.